These T cell receptor beta chains were read from a single sample in a study of blood T cell repertoires in COVID-19. Repertoires were generated with immunoSEQ multiplex PCR, while TCRdb's copy carries only in-frame clones and drops some. Among tens of thousands of clones listed, 70% to 90% were seen once. The sequenced sample was peripheral blood. Every receptor here comes from a man in his 70s with COVID-19, enrolled during active disease. Both conserved end residues are part of each CDR3. The order of the fields is clone size, J gene, D gene, V gene, CDR3 DNA, CDR3 protein. D genes are given only for firm matches. Clone size is given for some rows only: seen once, a few or many times, or a class if the clone is expanded.

>NA|TRBJ2-5|TRBD1|TRBV19
TGTGCCAGTACAGCCGGGACAGGGTGGGAGACCCAGTACTTC
CASTAGTGWETQYF
>NA|TRBJ2-1|TRBD2|TRBV7-2
TGTGCCAGCAGCTTAAGGGAAGCGGGGGGGTACACCTACAATGAGCAGTTCTTC
CASSLREAGGYTYNEQFF
>NA|TRBJ2-7|TRBD1|TRBV19
TGTGCCAGTAGTAGCCGGGACAGGGATTCCGAGCAGTACTTC
CASSSRDRDSEQYF
>NA|TRBJ2-2|TRBD1|TRBV27
TGTGCCAGCAGCCGAGGGACAGGGGGGTACACCGGGGAGCTGTTTTTT
CASSRGTGGYTGELFF
>once|TRBJ1-1|TRBD1|TRBV12-3/TRBV12-4
TGTGCCAGCAGTTGGACAGGGTACACTGAAGCTTTCTTT
CASSWTGYTEAFF
>NA|TRBJ2-5|NA|TRBV7-9
TGTGCCAGCAGCTTGACGCCCGACAGGAGCCAAGAGACCCAGTACTTC
CASSLTPDRSQETQYF
>NA|TRBJ2-3|NA|TRBV11-2
TGTGCCAGCAGCTTAACCGGGTCAGATACGCAGTATTTT
CASSLTGSDTQYF
>NA|TRBJ2-2|NA|TRBV7-9
TGTGCCATTCCGGCGGGGATCACCGGGGAGCTGTTTTTT
CAIPAGITGELFF
>once|TRBJ2-4|NA|TRBV15
TGTGCCACCAGCAGAGATCCGACGGGGGTAGCCAAAAACATTCAGTACTTC
CATSRDPTGVAKNIQYF
>NA|TRBJ2-7|TRBD2|TRBV30
TGTGCCTGGAGTGTCGCGGGGGTCGAGCAGTACTTC
CAWSVAGVEQYF
>NA|TRBJ2-1|TRBD2|TRBV24-1
TGTGCCACCAGTGATCCCGGGACTAGCGGATATGAGCAGTTCTTC
CATSDPGTSGYEQFF
>NA|TRBJ2-4|NA|TRBV7-9
TGTGCCAGCAGCCTAGTTACAGGAGCCAAAAACATTCAGTACTTC
CASSLVTGAKNIQYF
>NA|TRBJ1-3|NA|TRBV5-1
TGCGCCAGCAGCTACCCTGACGGGTCGGGGGGAAACACCATATATTTT
CASSYPDGSGGNTIYF
>NA|TRBJ2-3|NA|TRBV7-2
TGTGCCAGCAGCTTAGAACCACTAGATACGCAGTATTTT
CASSLEPLDTQYF
>once|TRBJ1-6|NA|TRBV6-4
TGTGCCAGCAGTGACAGGGGGTCACCCCTCCACTTT
CASSDRGSPLHF
>NA|TRBJ2-7|TRBD2|TRBV29-1
TGCAGCGTTGAAGATTGGGCTAGCGGGGGCTACGAGCAGTACTTC
CSVEDWASGGYEQYF
>NA|TRBJ2-7|NA|TRBV5-1
TGCGCCAGCAGAGGAGTCTTGAGCTCCTACGAGCAGTACTTC
CASRGVLSSYEQYF
>few|TRBJ1-5|NA|TRBV4-1
TGCGCCAGCAGCCAAGGAGTCGGGAACCAGCCCCAGCATTTT
CASSQGVGNQPQHF
>few|TRBJ1-1|TRBD1|TRBV7-8
TGTGCCAGCAGCGCGGGACAGGGAACGGCTGAAGCTTTCTTT
CASSAGQGTAEAFF
>NA|TRBJ2-1|NA|TRBV7-2
TGTGCCAGCGCCACCCAATCAGGAGGCCTCAATGAGCAGTTCTTC
CASATQSGGLNEQFF
>NA|TRBJ2-7|TRBD1|TRBV6-6
TGTGCCAGCAGTTACTCGGGACAGCTCTACGAGCAGTACTTC
CASSYSGQLYEQYF
>NA|TRBJ2-1|TRBD2|TRBV24-1
TGTGCCACCAGTGACCTACTAGCGGATGAGCAGTTCTTC
CATSDLLADEQFF
>NA|TRBJ2-3|TRBD2|TRBV5-1
TGCGCCAGCAGCCTCCTAGCGGTTGAGGGAGATACGCAGTATTTT
CASSLLAVEGDTQYF
>NA|TRBJ1-5|NA|TRBV27
TGTGCCAGCAGCGTCCAGGGCCCCCATCAGCCCCAGCATTTT
CASSVQGPHQPQHF
>once|TRBJ2-5|TRBD2|TRBV7-6
TGTGCCAGCAGCCTCAGAAGGGTAGCGGGGGGCGAAGAGACCCAGTACTTC
CASSLRRVAGGEETQYF
>NA|TRBJ1-2|NA|TRBV19
TGTGCCAGTAGTACTCTCTATGGCTACACCTTC
CASSTLYGYTF
>NA|TRBJ1-1|NA|TRBV5-6
TGTGCCAGCAGCTTGATTGCGGACACCACTGAAGCTTTCTTT
CASSLIADTTEAFF
>NA|TRBJ2-6|NA|TRBV19
TGTGCCAGTAGTATGGCGGGAACCCCCTCTGGGGCCAACGTCCTGACTTTC
CASSMAGTPSGANVLTF
>once|TRBJ2-5|NA|TRBV3-1/TRBV3-2
TGTGCCAGCAGCCAAGCCATCGGTGTGGCCCAGTACTTC
CASSQAIGVAQYF
>NA|TRBJ2-5|NA|TRBV7-9
TGTGCCAGCAGCGAAGGGACAGTCTCAGGAGGGGAGACCCAGTACTTC
CASSEGTVSGGETQYF
>NA|TRBJ2-1|TRBD1|TRBV30
TGTGCCTGGACTGTAACGGGACAGGGGGTGCGTCAGTTCTTC
CAWTVTGQGVRQFF
>NA|TRBJ2-5|TRBD1|TRBV10-3
TGTGCCATCAGCGCGCAGGGGGAAGAGACCCAGTACTTC
CAISAQGEETQYF
>NA|TRBJ2-7|NA|TRBV27
TGTGCCAGCAGTTTACGCGGGTTCTCCTACGAGCAGTACTTC
CASSLRGFSYEQYF
>NA|TRBJ1-5|TRBD1|TRBV19
TGTGCCAGTAGTATAGGGGACAGACTCGGCAATCAGCCCCAGCATTTT
CASSIGDRLGNQPQHF
>NA|TRBJ1-2|TRBD1|TRBV30
TGTGCCTGTCGGACAGGCGGAGGCTATGGCTACACCTTC
CACRTGGGYGYTF
>NA|TRBJ1-1|TRBD1|TRBV27
TGTGCCAGCAGTTTATTACAGGGGAGGTATACTGAAGCTTTCTTT
CASSLLQGRYTEAFF
>NA|TRBJ2-3|TRBD2|TRBV11-2
TGTGCCAGCAGCCTAGCGGGAGTAAGCACAGATACGCAGTATTTT
CASSLAGVSTDTQYF
>NA|TRBJ2-3|NA|TRBV12-5
TGTGCTAGTGGTTCGGTTACAGGGCTAAGCACAGATACGCAGTATTTT
CASGSVTGLSTDTQYF
>NA|TRBJ2-7|TRBD1|TRBV6-1
TGTGCCAGCAGTGAACCAAGAGACAGGGGGCGATACGAGCAGTACTTC
CASSEPRDRGRYEQYF
>NA|TRBJ2-7|TRBD2|TRBV3-1/TRBV3-2
TGTGCCAGCAGCCCGCTAGCGGGAGCGTTCTACGAGCAGTACTTC
CASSPLAGAFYEQYF
>NA|TRBJ2-3|TRBD2|TRBV24-1
TGTGCCACCAGTGATGCAGCGGGACTCACAGATACGCAGTATTTT
CATSDAAGLTDTQYF
>NA|TRBJ1-6|NA|TRBV25-1
TGTGCCAGCAGTGAATCTGGGTGGAGGTTTATCTCACCCCTCCACTTT
CASSESGWRFISPLHF
>NA|TRBJ1-2|NA|TRBV14
TGTGCCAGCAGCCCTGACAGGCGGTATGGCTACACCTTC
CASSPDRRYGYTF
>NA|TRBJ2-7|NA|TRBV18
TGTGCCAGCTCACCCGACACTCTCGAGCAGTACTTC
CASSPDTLEQYF
>NA|TRBJ1-5|NA|TRBV19
TGTGCCAGTAGTATCCGGGACACGCCAAATCAGCCCCAGCATTTT
CASSIRDTPNQPQHF
>NA|TRBJ2-7|TRBD1|TRBV29-1
TGCAGCGTTAAGGACAGGGGCTTTCTCTACGAGCAGTACTTC
CSVKDRGFLYEQYF
>once|TRBJ2-3|NA|TRBV9
TGTGCCAGCAGCCCGGTAAACCTTCTGGTCCCAGATACGCAGTATTTT
CASSPVNLLVPDTQYF
>few|TRBJ2-1|NA|TRBV20-1
TGCAGTGAGCAAGAGCAGTTCTTC
CSEQEQFF
>NA|TRBJ2-7|TRBD1|TRBV7-9
TGTGCCAGCAGCCTGTGGGGACAGGGTACCCACGAGCAGTACTTC
CASSLWGQGTHEQYF
>once|TRBJ2-7|TRBD2|TRBV4-2
TGTGCCAGCAGCCTGAGCGGCGGGAGGGAGGACGAGCAGTACTTC
CASSLSGGREDEQYF
>NA|TRBJ1-6|NA|TRBV5-1
TGCGCCAGCAGCTTGGGCGGGTCCGATTCACCCCTCCACTTT
CASSLGGSDSPLHF
>once|TRBJ2-6|TRBD1|TRBV6-5
TGTGCCAGCAGTTCGGAGCCGGGACAGGGGGCCAACGTCCTGACTTTC
CASSSEPGQGANVLTF
>NA|TRBJ1-1|NA|TRBV7-2
TGTGCCAGCAGCTTAACACCCTTTGCTGAAGCTTTCTTT
CASSLTPFAEAFF
>once|TRBJ2-3|NA|TRBV24-1
TGTGCCACCAGTGACTCGGGACTCCTCACAGATACGCAGTATTTT
CATSDSGLLTDTQYF
>NA|TRBJ2-1|NA|TRBV19
TGTGCCAGTACCTCCCAATTCCTAAGCTCCTACAATGAGCAGTTCTTC
CASTSQFLSSYNEQFF